What follows is one T cell receptor beta chain and its context. This record belongs to a study of human T cells and chemical hapten exposure. As for the study in general: Upper-back patches of 0.01% DPC were read at 6 days. Patients, chiefly female, had alopecia areata, totalis or universalis.

This CDR3 region has 15 residues. The junction had 7 bases not matched to a gene; V was cut back by 2 bases and J by 7 bases. Germline CDR1 and CDR2: SQVTM and ANQGSEA. TCRdb re-analysed the RACE reads in MiXCR, keeping a single row per CDR3 protein. This sample carries 70,000 to 90,000 distinct CDR3 sequences, 10% of them seen once, and the ten largest clones take around 4.7%. Stated time point: patch test 2, 6 weeks after DPC sensitization. Treatment denoted: therapeutic diphenylcyclopropenone sensitization with weekly scalp DPC. Venepuncture was done earlier than the placement of each patch test. Non-pregnant alopecia patients aged 18 to 70, suitable for DPC therapy.

The sequence was collected from a woman aged 45-59 years with alopecia areata. Some clones in this sample may be carry-over from other donors' samples. J is TRBJ2-1 and V is TRBV29-1; TRBD2 agrees at 11 bases. Source: whole blood, taken in connection with sensitization to the hapten diphenylcyclopropenone (DPC). The CDR3 sequence is CSVELASGRMNEQFF. The CDR3 nucleotides are TGCAGCGTTGAACTGGCTAGCGGGAGGATGAATGAGCAGTTCTTC.